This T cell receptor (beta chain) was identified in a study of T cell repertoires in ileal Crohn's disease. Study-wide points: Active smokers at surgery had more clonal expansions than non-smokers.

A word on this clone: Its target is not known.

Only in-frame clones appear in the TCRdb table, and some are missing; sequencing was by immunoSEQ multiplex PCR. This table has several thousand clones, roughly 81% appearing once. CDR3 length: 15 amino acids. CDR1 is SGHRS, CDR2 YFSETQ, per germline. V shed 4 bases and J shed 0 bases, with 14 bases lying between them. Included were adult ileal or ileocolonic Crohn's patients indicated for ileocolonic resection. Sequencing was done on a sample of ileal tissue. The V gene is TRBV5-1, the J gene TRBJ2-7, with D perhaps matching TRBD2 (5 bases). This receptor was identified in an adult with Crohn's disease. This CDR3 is CASSTDGLSSYEQYF. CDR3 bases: TGCGCCAGCAGCACGGACGGACTGAGCTCCTACGAGCAGTACTTC.